The sample holds one count of the clone carrying this TCR beta chain. The antigen is undetermined. This PCR relied on a set of 60 Vbeta primers and 13 Jbeta primers. The repertoire was sequenced with immunoSEQ multiplex PCR; TCRdb's copy has only in-frame clones and lacks some. The sample lists fewer than 200,000 clones, over 80% seen once, with just over 4.5% in the top ten. Likely unrecorded immune exposures existed in these nominally healthy donors. This record belongs to a study of cytomegalovirus exposure and HLA in healthy donors. V was trimmed by 0 bases and J by 7 bases, leaving 8 bases between them. This CDR3 spans 14 amino acids. The germline CDR1 and CDR2 sequences are SGHNT and YYREEE (reference sequence). Study results and caveats: Excluded: some indistinguishable V segments such as TRBV6-2 and TRBV6-3. Some TCR beta chains (around 160 of them) were listed as cytomegalovirus-associated.

The origin of this receptor is a woman aged 45-60 years in good health and CMV-seropositive. This sequence joins TRBV5-4 and TRBJ1-6; D gene uncertain. The sample was PBMCs. The CDR3 nucleotides are TGTGCCAGCAGCTTGGATTTCAGGAATTCACCCCTCCACTTT. It codes for CASSLDFRNSPLHF.